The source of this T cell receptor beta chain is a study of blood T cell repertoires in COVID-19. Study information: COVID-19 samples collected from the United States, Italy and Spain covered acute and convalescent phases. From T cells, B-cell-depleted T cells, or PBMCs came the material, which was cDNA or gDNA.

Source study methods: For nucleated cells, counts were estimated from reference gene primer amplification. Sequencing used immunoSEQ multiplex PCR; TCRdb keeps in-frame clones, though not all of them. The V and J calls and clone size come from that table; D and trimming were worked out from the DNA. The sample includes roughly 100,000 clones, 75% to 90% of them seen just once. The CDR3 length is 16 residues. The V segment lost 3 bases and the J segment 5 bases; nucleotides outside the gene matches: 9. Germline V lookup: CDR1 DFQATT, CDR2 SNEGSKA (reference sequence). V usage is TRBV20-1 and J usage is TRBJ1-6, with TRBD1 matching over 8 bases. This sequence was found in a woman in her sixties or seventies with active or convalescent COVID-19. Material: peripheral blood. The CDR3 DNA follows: TGCAGTGCTAGTATTCCCCAGGGGGCCAATAATTCACCCCTCCACTTT. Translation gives CSASIPQGANNSPLHF.